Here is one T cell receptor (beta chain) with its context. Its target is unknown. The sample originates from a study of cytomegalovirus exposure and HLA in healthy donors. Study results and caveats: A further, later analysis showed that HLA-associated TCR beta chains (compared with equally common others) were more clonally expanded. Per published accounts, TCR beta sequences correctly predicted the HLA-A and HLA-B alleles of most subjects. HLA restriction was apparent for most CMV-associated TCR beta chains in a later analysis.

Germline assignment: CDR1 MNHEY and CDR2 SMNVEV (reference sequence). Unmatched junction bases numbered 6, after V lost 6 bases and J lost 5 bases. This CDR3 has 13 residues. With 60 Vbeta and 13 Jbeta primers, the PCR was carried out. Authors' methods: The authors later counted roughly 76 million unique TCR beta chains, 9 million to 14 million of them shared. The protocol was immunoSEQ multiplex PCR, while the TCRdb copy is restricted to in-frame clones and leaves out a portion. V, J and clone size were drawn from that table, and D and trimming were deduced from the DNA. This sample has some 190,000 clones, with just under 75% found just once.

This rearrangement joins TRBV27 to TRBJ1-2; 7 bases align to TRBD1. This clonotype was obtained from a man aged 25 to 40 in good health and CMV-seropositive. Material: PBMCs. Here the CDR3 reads CASRDRVTYGYTF. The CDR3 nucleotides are TGTGCCAGCAGAGACAGGGTAACGTATGGCTACACCTTC.